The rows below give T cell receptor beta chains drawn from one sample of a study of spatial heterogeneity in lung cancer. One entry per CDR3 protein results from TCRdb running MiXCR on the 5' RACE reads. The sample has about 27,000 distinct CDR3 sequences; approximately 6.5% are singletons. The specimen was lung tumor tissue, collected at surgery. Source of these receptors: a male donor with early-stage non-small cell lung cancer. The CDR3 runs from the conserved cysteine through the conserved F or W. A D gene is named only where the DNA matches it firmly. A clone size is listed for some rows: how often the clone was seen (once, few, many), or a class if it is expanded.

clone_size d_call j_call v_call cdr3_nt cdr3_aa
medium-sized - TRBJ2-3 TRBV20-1 TGCAGTGCCCGGCTTCGGGGAGATACGCAGTATTTT CSARLRGDTQYF
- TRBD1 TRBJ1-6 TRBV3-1 TGTGCCAGCAGCCAAGCCGGGACAGGGGGCGCTTCACCCCTCCACTTT CASSQAGTGGASPLHF
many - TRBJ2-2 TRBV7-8 TGTGCCAGCAGCTTCGGGGGTCCGAACACCGGGGAGCTGTTTTTT CASSFGGPNTGELFF
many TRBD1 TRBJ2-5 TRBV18 TGTGCCAGCTCAAAGGACAGGGGGATTGAGACCCAGTACTTC CASSKDRGIETQYF
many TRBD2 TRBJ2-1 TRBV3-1 TGTGCCAGCAGCACCCATGCGGGGGTCCATGAGCAGTTCTTC CASSTHAGVHEQFF
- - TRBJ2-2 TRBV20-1 TGCAGTGCCCAGAGAGAGGTGGCGTCGAACACCGGGGAGCTGTTTTTT CSAQREVASNTGELFF
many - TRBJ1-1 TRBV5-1 TGCGCCAGCATGTCGGGACAGAACACTGAAGCTTTCTTT CASMSGQNTEAFF
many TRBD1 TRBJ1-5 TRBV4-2 TGTGCCAGCAGCCAAGATGTAGGGGGCGGAGGCTCTCAGCCCCAGCATTTT CASSQDVGGGGSQPQHF
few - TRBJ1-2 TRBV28 TGTGCCAGCACCCTAACCAATGCGGGGGCGCATGGCTACACCTTC CASTLTNAGAHGYTF
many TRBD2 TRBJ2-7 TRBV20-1 TGCAGTGCCGTTAGCGGGGGACCGACCTCCTACGAGCAGTACTTC CSAVSGGPTSYEQYF
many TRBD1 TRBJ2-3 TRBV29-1 TGCAGCGTGGCCACAGGGGGCCGCACAGATACGCAGTATTTT CSVATGGRTDTQYF
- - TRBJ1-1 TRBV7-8 TGTGCCAGCAGCTTAGCCGGGATTTACACTGAAGCTTTCTTT CASSLAGIYTEAFF
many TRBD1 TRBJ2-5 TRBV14 TGTGCCAGCAGCCTTAGGACAGGGACCCAAGAGACCCAGTACTTC CASSLRTGTQETQYF
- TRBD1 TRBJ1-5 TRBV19 TGTGCCTCCACGCGGGACAGGTCCGGCAATCAGCCCCAGCATTTT CASTRDRSGNQPQHF
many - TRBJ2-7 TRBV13 TGTGCCAGCAGTCCCTCGCAGGACTCCTACGAGCAGTACTTC CASSPSQDSYEQYF
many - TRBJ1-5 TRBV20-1 TGCAGTGCCTCGGACCGAGGTCAGCCCCAGCATTTT CSASDRGQPQHF
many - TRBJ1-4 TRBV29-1 TGCAGCGCAATAGGCCGGGAGTCTGAAAAACTGTTTTTT CSAIGRESEKLFF
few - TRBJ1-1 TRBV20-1 TGCAGTGCTAGCCGAGGAGGGGAGGGAGCTTTCTTT CSASRGGEGAFF
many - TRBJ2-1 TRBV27 TGTGCCAGCAGTTCTACAGGGAGGAACAATGAGCAGTTCTTC CASSSTGRNNEQFF
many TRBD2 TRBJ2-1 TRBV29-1 TGCAGCGTTAAGGTGGCTAGCGGGGTACCCTACAATGAGCAGTTCTTC CSVKVASGVPYNEQFF
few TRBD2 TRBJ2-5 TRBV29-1 TGCAGCGTTGTCGCCGGTGGGGGGGTCCAAGAGACCCAGTACTTC CSVVAGGGVQETQYF
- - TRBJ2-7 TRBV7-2 TGTGCCAGCAGCTCCCGGGCCTCCTACGAGCAGTACTTC CASSSRASYEQYF